Listed here are 15 T cell receptor beta chains from one sample, sequenced in a study of blood T cell repertoires in COVID-19. Profiling relied on immunoSEQ multiplex PCR, and the TCRdb table lists in-frame clones only, not all of them. Among 200,000 to 300,000 clones, about 90% were seen once, and the ten largest hold around 1.4%. Source material: peripheral blood. Receptors originate from a man aged 80 or over with acute or convalescent COVID-19.

This chain links TRBV18 with TRBJ1-2; 11 bases map to TRBD1. The CDR3 consists of 15 residues. J was trimmed by 5 bases and V by 2 bases; bases with no gene match: 4. Germline assignment: CDR1 KGHSH and CDR2 LQKENI. The CDR3 sequence is CASSPLDRGRYGYTF. CDR3 DNA: TGTGCCAGCTCACCATTGGACAGGGGGCGGTATGGCTACACCTTC.

The chain uses TRBV24-1 and TRBJ1-5, with unresolved D. The CDR3 has 14 residues. CDR1 and CDR2 (germline): KGHDR, SFDVKD. The ends were cut back, 6 bases at V and 0 bases at J, with 8 bases in the middle. The CDR3 region has the DNA TGTGCCACCAGTACAGCTTATAGCAATCAGCCCCAGCATTTT. It specifies CATSTAYSNQPQHF.

The chain has TRBV5-4 and TRBJ2-2, with unresolved D. V dropped 4 bases and J dropped 6 bases, with 10 bases sitting between them. Per germline, CDR1 SGHNT and CDR2 YYREEE (reference sequence). This CDR3 has 13 amino acids. In DNA, the CDR3 is TGTGCCAGCAGCCTCGACAACGCCGGGGAGCTGTTTTTT. It codes for CASSLDNAGELFF. The variable domain in full, completed from reference TRBV5-4 and TRBJ2-2, reads ETGVTQSPTHLIKTRGQQVTLRCSSQSGHNTVSWYQQALGQGPQFIFQYYREEENGRGNFPPRFSGLQFPNYSSELNVNALELDDSALYLCASSLDNAGELFFGEGSRLTVL.

This chain uses TRBV7-2 with TRBJ1-5; D may be TRBD1 (6 bases). The CDR3 sequence is 15 residues long. Germline CDR1 is SGHTA and CDR2 is FQGNSA. V lost 5 bases and J 1 base, leaving 12 bases between the germline ends. CDR3: CASSLGGASNQPQHF. The CDR3 region has the DNA TGTGCCAGCAGCCTCGGGGGGGCCAGCAATCAGCCCCAGCATTTT.

This clone has just a few counts. V is TRBV5-4 and J is TRBJ2-6, with D maybe TRBD1 (5 bases). CDR3 length: 17 amino acids. Trimming left V 0 bases short and J 1 base short, with 11 bases between. Germline CDR1 and CDR2: SGHNT and YYREEE (reference sequence). The CDR3 DNA is TGTGCCAGCAGCTTGGCTCAGGGAAGGTCTGGGGCCAACGTCCTGACTTTC. It translates to CASSLAQGRSGANVLTF. Based on the CDR3 plus reference TRBV5-4 and TRBJ2-6, the full variable domain is ETGVTQSPTHLIKTRGQQVTLRCSSQSGHNTVSWYQQALGQGPQFIFQYYREEENGRGNFPPRFSGLQFPNYSSELNVNALELDDSALYLCASSLAQGRSGANVLTFGAGSRLTVL.

The J gene is TRBJ1-2, the V gene TRBV7-9; 8 nucleotides agree with TRBD1. The CDR3 extends over 17 amino acids. Per the germline V gene, CDR1 is SEHNR and CDR2 is FQNEAQ (reference sequence). Losses at the gene ends were 5 bases for V and 5 bases for J; bases not matched to a gene: 16. As DNA, the CDR3 is TGTGCCAGCAGCCCGAGTCCTTCAGGGGGCTTTCGATATGGCTACACCTTC. Translation: CASSPSPSGGFRYGYTF.

The chain carries TRBV2 and TRBJ2-4, with D tentatively TRBD2 (6 bases). CDR1 SNHLY and CDR2 FYNNEI come from the germline V gene. The CDR3 length is 15 residues. V was shortened by 0 bases and J by 3 bases, with 9 bases between the two germline ends. As DNA, the CDR3 is TGTGCCAGCAGTGAAGCGACGGGGGTCAAAAACATTCAGTACTTC. It translates to CASSEATGVKNIQYF. Based on the CDR3 plus reference TRBV2 and TRBJ2-4, the full variable domain is EPEVTQTPSHQVTQMGQEVILRCVPISNHLYFYWYRQILGQKVEFLVSFYNNEISEKSEIFDDQFSVERPDGSNFTLKIRSTKLEDSAMYFCASSEATGVKNIQYFGAGTRLSVL.

The V and J genes are TRBV19 and TRBJ2-5; 11 nucleotides align to TRBD1. This CDR3 region has 15 residues. Looked up from germline, CDR1 is LNHDA and CDR2 is SQIVND (reference sequence). Trimming took 4 bases from V and 5 from J; bases not matched to a gene: 6. CDR3 bases: TGTGCCAGTAGTAGAGGACAGGGGGCTTCGGAGACCCAGTACTTC. Protein product: CASSRGQGASETQYF.

The chain combines TRBV5-1 with TRBJ2-7, with 8 bases fitting TRBD2. Germline loops: CDR1 SGHRS, CDR2 YFSETQ. The CDR3 spans 14 residues. The V segment lost 4 bases and the J segment 4 bases; nucleotides outside the gene matches: 7. The DNA of the CDR3 is TGCGCCAGCAGCCCTCGCCCGGGGGGGTACGAGCAGTACTTC. As protein: CASSPRPGGYEQYF.

The J gene is TRBJ1-1, the V gene TRBV9; D is perhaps TRBD1 (5 bases). The CDR3 has 13 amino acids. V was shortened by 4 bases and J by 4 bases, with 11 bases between the two germline ends. The germline CDR1 and CDR2 sequences are SGDLS and YYNGEE. This CDR3 reads CASSPRGSTEAFF. The CDR3, as DNA: TGTGCCAGCAGCCCCCGGGGGAGCACTGAAGCTTTCTTT.

V is TRBV12-3 or TRBV12-4 and J is TRBJ2-1; the D gene is possibly TRBD2 (6 bases). This CDR3 region has 13 residues. The DNA of the CDR3 is TGTGCGAGCTGGGGGGTCCCCCAGAATGAGCAGTTCTTC. Translation: CASWGVPQNEQFF.

The V and J genes are TRBV2 and TRBJ2-5, with 9 bases identical to TRBD2. CDR1 SNHLY and CDR2 FYNNEI come from the germline V gene. CDR3 length: 15 amino acids. V lost 6 bases, J lost 2 bases, and 7 bases stayed unmatched. CDR3 nucleotide sequence: TGTGCCAGCAGGCGGGAGGGATCCCATCAAGAGACCCAGTACTTC. As protein: CASRREGSHQETQYF.

The chain has TRBV28 and TRBJ1-4; D gene unclear. CDR1 is MDHEN and CDR2 is SYDVKM in the germline V gene. Trimming shortened V by 11 bases and J by 7 bases, and 17 bases separated the two germline ends. There are 13 residues in the CDR3. CDR3 loop: CALRGQAGEKLFF. The CDR3 nucleotides read TGTGCCCTTCGAGGTCAGGCGGGTGAAAAACTGTTTTTT.

The rearrangement links TRBV7-2 to TRBJ2-7, with D maybe TRBD1 (6 bases). V dropped 3 bases and J dropped 2 bases, with 17 bases sitting between them. In germline, CDR1 is SGHTA, CDR2 FQGNSA. The CDR3 has 16 residues. The CDR3 sequence: CASSFREGQPTYEQYF. In nucleotides, the CDR3 is TGTGCCAGCAGCTTTAGAGAAGGACAGCCTACCTACGAGCAGTACTTC. Full variable domain (outside the CDR3, taken from reference TRBV7-2 and TRBJ2-7): GAGVSQSPSNKVTEKGKDVELRCDPISGHTALYWYRQSLGQGLEFLIYFQGNSAPDKSGLPSDRFSAERTGGSVSTLTIQRTQQEDSAVYLCASSFREGQPTYEQYFGPGTRLTVT.

The J gene is TRBJ2-1, the V gene TRBV18, with 8 bases that match TRBD2. The CDR3 runs 14 residues. The V segment lost 4 bases and the J segment 7 bases; nucleotides outside the gene matches: 6. The V gene's germline CDR1 is KGHSH and CDR2 LQKENI. The CDR3 coding sequence is TGTGCCAGCTCACTGGCGGGAGGAAGTAATGAGCAGTTCTTC. The encoded protein is CASSLAGGSNEQFF. Full variable domain (rest looked up from reference TRBV18 and TRBJ2-1): NAGVMQNPRHLVRRRGQEARLRCSPMKGHSHVYWYRQLPEEGLKFMVYLQKENIIDESGMPKERFSAEFPKEGPSILRIQQVVRGDSAAYFCASSLAGGSNEQFFGPGTRLTVL.